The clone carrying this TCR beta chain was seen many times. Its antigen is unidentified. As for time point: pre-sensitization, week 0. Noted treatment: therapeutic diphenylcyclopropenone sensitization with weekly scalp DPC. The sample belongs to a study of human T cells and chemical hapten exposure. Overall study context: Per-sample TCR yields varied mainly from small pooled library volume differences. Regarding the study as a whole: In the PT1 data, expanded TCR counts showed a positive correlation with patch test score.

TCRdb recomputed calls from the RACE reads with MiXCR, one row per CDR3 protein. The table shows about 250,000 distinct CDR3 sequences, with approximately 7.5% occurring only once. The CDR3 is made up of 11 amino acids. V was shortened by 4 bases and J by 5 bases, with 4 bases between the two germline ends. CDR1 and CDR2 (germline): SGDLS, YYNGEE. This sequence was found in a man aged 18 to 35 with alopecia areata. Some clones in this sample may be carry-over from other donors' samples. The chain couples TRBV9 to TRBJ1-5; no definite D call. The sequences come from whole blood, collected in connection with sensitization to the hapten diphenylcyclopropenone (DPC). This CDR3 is CASSPHQPQHF. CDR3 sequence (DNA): TGTGCCAGCAGCCCTCATCAGCCCCAGCATTTT.